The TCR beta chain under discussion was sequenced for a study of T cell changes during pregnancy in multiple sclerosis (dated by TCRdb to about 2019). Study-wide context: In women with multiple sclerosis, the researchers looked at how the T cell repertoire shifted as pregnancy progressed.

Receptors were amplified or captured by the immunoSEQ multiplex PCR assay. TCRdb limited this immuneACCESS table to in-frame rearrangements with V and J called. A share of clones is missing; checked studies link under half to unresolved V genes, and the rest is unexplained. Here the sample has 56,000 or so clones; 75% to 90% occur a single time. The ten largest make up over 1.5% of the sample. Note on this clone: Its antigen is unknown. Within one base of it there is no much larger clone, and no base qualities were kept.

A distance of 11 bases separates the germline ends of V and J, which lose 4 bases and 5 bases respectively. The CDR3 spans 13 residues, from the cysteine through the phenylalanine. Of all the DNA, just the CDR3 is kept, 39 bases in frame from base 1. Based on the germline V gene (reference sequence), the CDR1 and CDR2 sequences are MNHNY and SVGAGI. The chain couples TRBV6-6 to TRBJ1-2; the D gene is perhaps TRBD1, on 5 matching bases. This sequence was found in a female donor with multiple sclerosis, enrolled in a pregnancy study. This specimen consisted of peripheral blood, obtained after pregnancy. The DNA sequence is TGTGCCAGCAGTTTCACGGAGGGGTATGGCTACACCTTC. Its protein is CASSFTEGYGYTF.